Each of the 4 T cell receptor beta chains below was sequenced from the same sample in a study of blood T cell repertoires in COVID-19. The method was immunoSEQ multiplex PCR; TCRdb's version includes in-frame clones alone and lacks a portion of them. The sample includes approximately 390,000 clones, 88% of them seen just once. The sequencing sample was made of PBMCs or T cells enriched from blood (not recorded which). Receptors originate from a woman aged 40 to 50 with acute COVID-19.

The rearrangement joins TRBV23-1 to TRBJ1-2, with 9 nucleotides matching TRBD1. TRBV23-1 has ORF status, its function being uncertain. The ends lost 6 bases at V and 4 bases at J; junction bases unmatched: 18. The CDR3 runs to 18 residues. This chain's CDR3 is CASSHPGQGIRATYGYTF. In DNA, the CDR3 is TGCGCCAGCAGCCACCCAGGACAGGGGATTAGGGCAACCTATGGCTACACCTTC.

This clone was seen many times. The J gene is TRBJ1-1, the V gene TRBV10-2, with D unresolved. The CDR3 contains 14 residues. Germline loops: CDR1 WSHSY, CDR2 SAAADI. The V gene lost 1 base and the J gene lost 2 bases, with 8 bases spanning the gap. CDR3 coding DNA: TGCGCCAGCAGTGAGTTGACGGGAAACACTGAAGCTTTCTTT. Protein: CASSELTGNTEAFF.

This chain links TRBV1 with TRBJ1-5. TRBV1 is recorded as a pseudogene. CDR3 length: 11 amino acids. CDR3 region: CTSSPSRPQHF. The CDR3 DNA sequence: TGCACCAGCAGCCCCTCCCGGCCCCAGCATTTT.

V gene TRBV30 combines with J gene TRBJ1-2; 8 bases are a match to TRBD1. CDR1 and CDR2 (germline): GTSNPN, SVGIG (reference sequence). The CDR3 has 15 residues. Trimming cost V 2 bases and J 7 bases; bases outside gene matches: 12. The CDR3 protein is CAWSFRRTGFSGYTF. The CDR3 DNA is TGTGCCTGGAGTTTCCGGAGGACAGGGTTCTCTGGCTACACCTTC.